The 14 T cell receptor beta chains in this list originate from one sample, sequenced in a study of T cells after yellow fever vaccination. MiXCR, applied by TCRdb to the 5' RACE reads, yields one record per CDR3 protein. Of around 160,000 distinct CDR3 sequences listed, 6.5% to 8.5% are singletons. Sequenced here: CD4+ T cells sorted from PBMCs, sampled about 5 days after the first yellow fever vaccination. These receptors were obtained from a man in his late teens or twenties who received the YFV17D yellow fever vaccine.

On this clonotype itself: Since a much larger clone is just one base distant, this may be a read error. The CDR3 does not close with the conserved phenylalanine or tryptophan, likely indicating a read error. J is TRBJ2-3 and V is TRBV11-3, with 7 bases lining up with TRBD1. Germline V gene sequence: CDR1 SGHNT, CDR2 YENEEA. V was clipped by 4 bases and J by 6 bases; unmatched bases: 7. CDR3 length: 14 residues. The chain's CDR3 is CASSSGGATDTQYY. CDR3 sequence (DNA): TGTGCCAGCAGCTCAGGGGGAGCGACGGATACGCAGTATTAT.

This clonotype was found many times. The J gene is TRBJ1-6, the V gene TRBV20-1, with D hard to call. The CDR3 has 13 residues. Germline V lookup: CDR1 DFQATT, CDR2 SNEGSKA (reference sequence). The V end was cut by 0 bases, the J end by 9 bases, with 9 bases between. CDR3 protein: CSARDDRRSPLHF. DNA of the CDR3: TGCAGTGCTAGAGATGATCGGCGTTCACCCCTCCACTTT.

In its sample, this clonotype was seen many times. The chain recombines TRBV30 with TRBJ2-2, with 8 bases lining up with TRBD1. The CDR3 totals 16 residues. The germline CDR1 and CDR2 sequences are GTSNPN and SVGIG (reference sequence). The V gene end was trimmed by 0 bases and the J gene end by 1 base; junction bases not matched to a gene: 4. CDR3: CAWSVWGTGNTGELFF. DNA of the CDR3: TGTGCCTGGAGTGTATGGGGGACAGGGAACACCGGGGAGCTGTTTTTT.

This clonotype was counted at least ten times. This chain links TRBV10-3 with TRBJ1-6, with 9 bases lining up with TRBD1. This CDR3 region has 16 residues. V lost 5 bases to trimming and J lost 7 bases; unmatched junction nucleotides: 9. The germline V gene has CDR1 ENHRY and CDR2 SYGVKD. CDR3 sequence (DNA): TGTGCCATCAGTCCGGGACAGGGACGAGAAAATTCACCCCTCCACTTT. It specifies CAISPGQGRENSPLHF.

This clonotype was recorded many times. The chain joins TRBV7-9 to TRBJ2-5; the D is unclear. Germline assignment: CDR1 SEHNR and CDR2 FQNEAQ (reference sequence). V was clipped by 5 bases and J by 5 bases, with 15 bases between them. This CDR3 contains 14 residues. The CDR3 spells CASSQRPYGETQYF. The CDR3 nucleotides read TGTGCCAGCAGCCAACGCCCCTACGGGGAGACCCAGTACTTC.

Ten or more counts support this clonotype. The chain joins TRBV7-2 to TRBJ2-1; D ambiguous. Germline CDR1 reads SGHTA; CDR2 reads FQGNSA. The V and J ends lost 2 bases and 6 bases respectively, with 5 bases between them. CDR3 length: 12 amino acids. The CDR3 nucleotides are TGTGCCAGCAGCTTATCCCTCAATGAGCAGTTCTTC. Protein sequence: CASSLSLNEQFF.

This clonotype was found many times. V gene TRBV6-6 combines with J gene TRBJ2-4; 7 bases align to TRBD2. V dropped 2 bases and J dropped 14; count of bases not matched to a gene: 6. This CDR3 has 12 residues. CDR1 is MNHNY, CDR2 SVGAGI, per germline (reference sequence). The CDR3 reads CASSYDRGGEYF. The CDR3 DNA reads as TGTGCCAGCAGTTACGATCGGGGAGGGGAGTACTTC.

This clonotype was counted at least ten times. The chain joins TRBV7-9 to TRBJ2-3, with D unclear. Germline CDR1 and CDR2: SEHNR and FQNEAQ (reference sequence). V gave up 5 bases and J gave up 6 bases, with 9 bases separating them. The CDR3 spans 12 residues. CDR3 DNA sequence: TGTGCCAGCAGCGGTTTAGTGGATACGCAGTATTTT. It is translated as CASSGLVDTQYF.

This clonotype was recorded many times. This chain joins TRBV27 and TRBJ1-2; 7 bases map to TRBD1. CDR1 and CDR2 (germline): MNHEY, SMNVEV (reference sequence). The length of the CDR3 is 13 residues. V lost 7 bases and J lost 7; bases outside the gene matches: 9. CDR3 in amino acids: CASKPGGAFGYTF. CDR3 bases: TGTGCCAGCAAACCAGGGGGTGCTTTTGGCTACACCTTC.

V and J are TRBV5-6 and TRBJ2-2, with D possibly matching TRBD2 (7 bases). CDR3 length: 14 residues. Trimming pared 2 bases from V and 4 bases from J, leaving 9 bases between. Looked up from germline, CDR1 is SGHDT and CDR2 is YYEEEE. CDR3 protein: CASSLRGATGELFF. The CDR3 DNA reads TGTGCCAGCAGCTTACGGGGGGCCACCGGGGAGCTGTTTTTT.

Only a few counts were recorded for this clonotype. CDR3 DNA sequence: TGTGCCAGCAGCGATACGGACCATTATCAGTACTTC. Its translation is CASSDTDHYQYF. This rearrangement joins TRBV13 to TRBJ2-4; D gene ambiguous. The CDR3 sequence is 12 residues long. CDR1 and CDR2 (germline): PRHDT, FYEKMQ (reference sequence). The V and J ends lost 5 bases and 12 bases respectively, with 14 bases between them.

This clonotype was seen many times. The rearrangement links TRBV27 to TRBJ1-4, with D possibly being TRBD1 (5 bases). The CDR3 is 15 residues long. Germline assignment: CDR1 MNHEY and CDR2 SMNVEV (reference sequence). V shed 6 bases and J shed 9 bases, with 20 bases lying between them. The CDR3 nucleotides read TGTGCCAGCAGGGGGAGGGGCGACGGCCTCCAAAAACTGTTTTTT. This encodes CASRGRGDGLQKLFF.

This clonotype occurred a few times. The rearrangement links TRBV20-1 to TRBJ1-2; D call uncertain. Germline V gene sequence: CDR1 DFQATT, CDR2 SNEGSKA (reference sequence). CDR3 length: 15 amino acids. V dropped 0 bases and J dropped 7 bases, with 18 bases sitting between them. This CDR3 is CSAREAPGWVSGYTF. DNA of the CDR3: TGCAGTGCTAGAGAGGCCCCGGGTTGGGTCTCTGGCTACACCTTC.

The chain combines TRBV3-1 with TRBJ2-7; D is undetermined. The germline V gene has CDR1 LGHDT and CDR2 YNNKEL (reference sequence). V was shortened by 3 bases and J by 3 bases, with 15 bases between the two germline ends. This CDR3 comprises 15 residues. In DNA form, the CDR3 reads TGTGCCAGCAGCCAGGGAAGCACCCCCGACTACGAGCAGTACTTC. Translating it yields CASSQGSTPDYEQYF.